The 28 T cell receptor beta chains below all came from one sample that was sequenced in a study of T cell responses to AZD1222 COVID-19 vaccine. Profiling relied on immunoSEQ multiplex PCR, and the TCRdb table lists in-frame clones only, not all of them. Found here are 170,000 or so clones, roughly nine tenths of them singletons; the top ten hold approximately 3%. The sequenced sample was peripheral blood, obtained on day 0 of AZD1222 vaccination. These receptors originate from an adult in good health.

This sequence joins TRBV3-1 (or the pseudogene TRBV3-2) and TRBJ1-3; no reliable D call. The CDR3 has 13 amino acids. The germline V gene encodes CDR1 LGHDT and CDR2 YNNKEL (reference sequence). The ends were cut back, 4 bases at V and 7 bases at J, with 11 bases in the middle. The CDR3 loop reads CASSPRHPNTIYF. The CDR3 nucleotides read TGTGCCAGCAGCCCCAGGCACCCGAACACCATATATTTT.

The V and J genes are TRBV15 and TRBJ1-1; 7 nucleotides line up with TRBD1. Germline V gene lookup returns CDR1 LNHNV and CDR2 YYDKDF (reference sequence). After removal of 2 bases from V and 8 bases from J, the junction contained 2 bases not matched to a gene. The CDR3 has 12 residues. In DNA form, the CDR3 reads TGTGCCACCAGCAGACCGGACAGGGAAGCTTTCTTT. It is translated as CATSRPDREAFF.

The genes are TRBV28 and TRBJ1-2; D gene ambiguous. This CDR3 is built from 15 residues. Germline V CDR1 and CDR2: MDHEN, SYDVKM. V lost 2 bases, J lost 2 bases, and 12 bases lay in between. CDR3: CASSLKGSPNYGYTF. The CDR3 region has the DNA TGTGCCAGCAGTTTAAAAGGGTCCCCGAACTATGGCTACACCTTC.

The chain couples TRBV28 to TRBJ1-1; 9 bases match TRBD1. Germline V gene sequence: CDR1 MDHEN, CDR2 SYDVKM. Losses at the gene ends were 5 bases for V and 11 bases for J; bases not matched to a gene: 9. The CDR3 runs 13 residues. The CDR3 nucleotides are TGTGCCAGCAGTCTCGGGACAGGGTTTAGTGCTTTCTTT. Translating gives CASSLGTGFSAFF.

The chain links TRBV28 to TRBJ2-7, with D perhaps being TRBD1 or TRBD2 (5 bases each). The germline V gene has CDR1 MDHEN and CDR2 SYDVKM. Trimming took 5 bases from V and 2 from J, leaving 22 bases between them. This CDR3 spans 17 amino acids. The CDR3 loop reads CASSPDTGTLRAYEQYF. CDR3 nucleotides: TGTGCCAGCAGTCCAGATACCGGGACCCTAAGGGCCTACGAGCAGTACTTC.

As DNA, the CDR3 is TGCGCCAGCAGCCAAGATTGGCGGACAGGGGGTCAGCCCCAGCATTTT. It translates to CASSQDWRTGGQPQHF. The chain couples TRBV4-3 to TRBJ1-5; 10 nucleotides align to TRBD1. From germline, CDR1 is LGHNA and CDR2 YSLEER. V lost 0 bases and J lost 6; bases outside the gene matches: 5. The CDR3 covers 16 residues.

As to this clone: A read error may produce the germline difference seen at one junction end. Other DNA sequences from this sample encode an identical CDR3 as well. The rearrangement joins TRBV6-5 to TRBJ2-4; D is uncertain. CDR1 is MNHEY and CDR2 is SVGAGI in the germline V gene. The CDR3 covers 15 residues. CDR3 in DNA: TGTGCTAGCACTTCCCGGGCAAAAGCCAAAAACATTCAGTACTTC. The encoded protein is CASTSRAKAKNIQYF.

In its sample, this clone was seen once. V gene TRBV3-1 (or the pseudogene TRBV3-2) combines with J gene TRBJ1-2; perhaps TRBD1 as D (6 bases). Germline V gives CDR1 LGHDT, CDR2 YNNKEL (reference sequence). This CDR3 comprises 13 residues. Trimming left V 4 bases short and J 2 bases short, with 8 bases between. The CDR3 DNA is TGTGCCAGCAGCCCCGGGGGCAACTATGGCTACACCTTC. Translation gives CASSPGGNYGYTF.

This chain connects TRBV12-3 or TRBV12-4 to TRBJ1-6; D remains ambiguous. This CDR3 is 13 amino acids long. V lost 2 bases and J lost 7, with 6 bases in between. The CDR3 loop reads CASSLRENSPLHF. The DNA for the CDR3 is TGTGCCAGCAGTTTACGGGAAAATTCACCCCTCCACTTT.

The genes are TRBV19 and TRBJ2-7; D is unresolved. Trimming removed 8 bases at V and 5 bases at J, with 13 bases between. Germline V gives CDR1 LNHDA, CDR2 SQIVND (reference sequence). The CDR3 extends over 12 amino acids. The chain's CDR3 is CASRSRGDEQYF. In DNA form, the CDR3 reads TGTGCCAGTCGGAGTCGTGGGGACGAGCAGTACTTC.

This chain connects TRBV7-8 to TRBJ2-7, with D unclear. This CDR3 is built from 14 residues. Germline V lookup: CDR1 SGHVS, CDR2 FQNEAQ. V dropped 5 bases and J dropped 2 bases, with 13 bases sitting between them. In DNA, the CDR3 is TGTGCCAGCAGCCCGCGGACCGACCCCTACGAGCAGTACTTC. Protein product: CASSPRTDPYEQYF.

This chain connects TRBV7-2 to TRBJ2-1, with D perhaps TRBD1 (5 bases). Germline loops: CDR1 SGHTA, CDR2 FQGNSA. The V end lost 0 bases, the J end lost 6 bases, and 18 bases lay between the germline ends. The CDR3 runs 17 residues. Written as DNA, the CDR3 is TGTGCCAGCAGCTTAGCGCAGGGCGCTTACCCCTTCAATGAGCAGTTCTTC. Its translation is CASSLAQGAYPFNEQFF.

The chain joins TRBV29-1 to TRBJ2-1, with 7 bases aligning to TRBD2. There are 14 residues in the CDR3. V lost 8 bases and J lost 5; bases outside the gene matches: 12. Germline-derived CDR1 and CDR2 are SQVTM and ANQGSEA. The CDR3 region is CSTKSGTTDNEQFF. The CDR3 region has the DNA TGCAGCACAAAAAGCGGGACGACTGACAATGAGCAGTTCTTC.

This clone was recorded once. V usage is TRBV10-3 and J usage is TRBJ2-3; a weak D match, TRBD2 (6 bases). Germline lookup yields CDR1 ENHRY and CDR2 SYGVKD. V was pared by 2 bases and J by 2 bases, with 11 bases between. The CDR3 is made up of 15 amino acids. The CDR3 DNA sequence: TGTGCCATCAGTGAGCAGGGAGGTCCCACAGATACGCAGTATTTT. It codes for CAISEQGGPTDTQYF.

The CDR3 DNA reads TGTGCCATCAGTGAGGCGAGGGAGACCCAGTACTTC. Translating gives CAISEARETQYF. The chain links TRBV10-3 to TRBJ2-5; D is unresolved. The CDR3 length is 12 residues. Trimming left V 2 bases short and J 5 bases short, with 6 bases between. Looked up from germline, CDR1 is ENHRY and CDR2 is SYGVKD.

The CDR3 DNA reads as TGTGCCAGCAGTGAAGCTATGGTCCCCTACAATGAGCAGTTCTTC. Its translation is CASSEAMVPYNEQFF. V is TRBV6-1 and J is TRBJ2-1; no definite D call. The length of the CDR3 is 15 residues. The V end was cut by 0 bases, the J end by 2 bases, with 8 bases between. Per germline, CDR1 MNHNS and CDR2 SASEGT.

This rearrangement joins TRBV10-1 to TRBJ1-6; 9 bases agree with TRBD1. The CDR3 runs to 15 residues. Germline trimming cut 9 bases from V and 3 bases from J; bases unmatched to any gene: 6. Looked up from germline, CDR1 is WNHNN and CDR2 is SYGVQD (reference sequence). CDR3 nucleotides: TGCGCCAGAAAACAGGGGGCCGGCTATAATTCACCCCTCCACTTT. It is translated as CARKQGAGYNSPLHF.

This sequence joins TRBV27 and TRBJ2-3; D gene ambiguous. CDR1 MNHEY and CDR2 SMNVEV come from the germline V gene (reference sequence). CDR3 size: 11 residues. V shed 6 bases and J shed 6 bases, with 7 bases lying between them. The CDR3 nucleotides read TGTGCCAGCAGCGCCGGGGATACGCAGTATTTT. Its translation: CASSAGDTQYF.

The V and J genes are TRBV27 and TRBJ2-3; 14 bases match TRBD2. The CDR3 is 13 residues long. Trimming took 6 bases from V and 11 from J; bases not matched to a gene: 4. Germline V gene data show CDR1 as MNHEY and CDR2 as SMNVEV (reference sequence). CDR3 loop: CASRPGTSGGQYF. CDR3 in DNA: TGTGCCAGCAGGCCCGGGACTAGCGGGGGGCAGTATTTT.

The chain carries TRBV29-1 and TRBJ1-1; D gene ambiguous. The CDR3 totals 14 residues. Germline V lookup: CDR1 SQVTM, CDR2 ANQGSEA. The V end lost 3 bases, the J end lost 2 bases, and 13 bases lay between the germline ends. For the CDR3, the DNA is TGCAGCGTTGATAATAGGAGAAGAAACACTGAAGCTTTCTTT. Protein product: CSVDNRRRNTEAFF. The whole variable domain, filled in from reference TRBV29-1 and TRBJ1-1, reads SAVISQKPSRDICQRGTSLTIQCQVDSQVTMMFWYRQQPGQSLTLIATANQGSEATYESGFVIDKFPISRPNLTFSTLTVSNMSPEDSSIYLCSVDNRRRNTEAFFGQGTRLTVV.

The V gene is TRBV5-6, the J gene TRBJ2-3; D is undetermined. Germline V gene sequence: CDR1 SGHDT, CDR2 YYEEEE. The CDR3 has 13 amino acids. Trimming cost V 4 bases and J 4 bases, with 10 bases left between them. The CDR3 DNA reads as TGTGCCAGCAGCATGAAGGGCCCAGATACGCAGTATTTT. It yields the protein CASSMKGPDTQYF.

This clone was picked up one time. The CDR3 nucleotides read TGTGCCAGCAGTTTCCAGGGTGGGGTACATGGAGAAGCTTTCTTT. Encoded protein: CASSFQGGVHGEAFF. The chain combines TRBV27 with TRBJ1-1; TRBD1 might be the D (5 bases). The germline V gene encodes CDR1 MNHEY and CDR2 SMNVEV (reference sequence). V gave up 3 bases and J gave up 8 bases, with 19 bases separating them. This CDR3 is 15 amino acids long.

The V gene is TRBV20-1, the J gene TRBJ1-1; D unclear. Trimming left V 3 bases short and J 0 bases short, with 14 bases between. The CDR3 loop spans 15 amino acids. In germline, CDR1 is DFQATT, CDR2 SNEGSKA (reference sequence). CDR3 coding DNA: TGCAGTGCTAGTCTACGACCAGACCTGAACACTGAAGCTTTCTTT. Translated, it gives CSASLRPDLNTEAFF.

As to this clone: No conserved phenylalanine or tryptophan ends this CDR3, so it is likely a read error. It is unclear where the CDR3 begins or ends on the DNA, so no DNA is shown, and the CDR3 is as TCRdb lists it. This chain joins TRBV4-3 and TRBJ2-7; TRBD2 is taken as the D call from the table, unchecked against the DNA. CDR1 is LGHNA, CDR2 YSLEER, per germline. The CDR3 spans 8 residues, counting both ends. Here the CDR3 reads CASSQEAP.

V usage is TRBV5-1 and J usage is TRBJ1-2; 8 nucleotides match TRBD1. From germline, CDR1 is SGHRS and CDR2 YFSETQ. This CDR3 contains 15 residues. The trim removed 4 bases at V and 3 bases at J, leaving 8 bases unmatched. The chain's CDR3 is CASSPLPTGDYGYTF. The CDR3 region has the DNA TGCGCCAGCAGCCCTCTCCCGACAGGGGACTATGGCTACACCTTC.

V usage is TRBV13 and J usage is TRBJ2-5, with TRBD2 matching over 9 bases. Germline V lookup: CDR1 PRHDT, CDR2 FYEKMQ (reference sequence). Losses at the gene ends were 1 base for V and 0 bases for J; bases not matched to a gene: 3. This CDR3 spans 16 amino acids. CDR3 protein: CASSLAERGDQETQYF. The CDR3 DNA follows: TGTGCCAGCAGCTTAGCGGAGCGGGGGGACCAAGAGACCCAGTACTTC.

The chain employs TRBV7-8 and TRBJ2-7; 12 positions match TRBD2. V shed 5 bases, J shed 3 bases, and the junction held 8 bases outside the gene matches. CDR3 length: 16 amino acids. Germline values: CDR1 SGHVS, CDR2 FQNEAQ. The CDR3 DNA follows: TGTGCCAGCAGCCTGTTTCTAGCGGGGGGGCACTACGAGCAGTACTTC. Residues: CASSLFLAGGHYEQYF. Full variable domain (rest looked up from reference TRBV7-8 and TRBJ2-7): GAGVSQSPRYKVAKRGQDVALRCDPISGHVSLFWYQQALGQGPEFLTYFQNEAQLDKSGLPSDRFFAERPEGSVSTLKIQRTQQEDSAVYLCASSLFLAGGHYEQYFGPGTRLTVT.

V usage is TRBV7-2 and J usage is TRBJ2-5; 11 nucleotides match TRBD2. Germline CDR1 SGHTA, CDR2 FQGNSA. CDR3 length equals 15 residues. Trimming took 5 bases from V and 3 from J; bases not matched to a gene: 5. The CDR3 spells CASSKTSGEEETQYF. Here the CDR3 DNA reads TGTGCCAGCAGCAAGACTAGCGGGGAGGAAGAGACCCAGTACTTC. The variable domain in full, with the rest retrieved from reference TRBV7-2 and TRBJ2-5, is GAGVSQSPSNKVTEKGKDVELRCDPISGHTALYWYRQSLGQGLEFLIYFQGNSAPDKSGLPSDRFSAERTGGSVSTLTIQRTQQEDSAVYLCASSKTSGEEETQYFGPGTRLLVL.